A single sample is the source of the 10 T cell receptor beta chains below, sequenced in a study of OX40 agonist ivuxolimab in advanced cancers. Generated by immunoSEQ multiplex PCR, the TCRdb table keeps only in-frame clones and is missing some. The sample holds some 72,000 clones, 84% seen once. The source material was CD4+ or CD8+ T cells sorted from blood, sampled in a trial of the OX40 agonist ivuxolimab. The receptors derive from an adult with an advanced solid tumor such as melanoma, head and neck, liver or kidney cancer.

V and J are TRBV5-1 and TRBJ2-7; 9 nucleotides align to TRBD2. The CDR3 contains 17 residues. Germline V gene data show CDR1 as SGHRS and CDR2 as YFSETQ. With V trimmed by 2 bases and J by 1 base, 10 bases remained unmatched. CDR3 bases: TGCGCCAGCAGCTTCGCTGGAAGGCGGGAGGGATCCTACGAGCAGTACTTC. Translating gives CASSFAGRREGSYEQYF.

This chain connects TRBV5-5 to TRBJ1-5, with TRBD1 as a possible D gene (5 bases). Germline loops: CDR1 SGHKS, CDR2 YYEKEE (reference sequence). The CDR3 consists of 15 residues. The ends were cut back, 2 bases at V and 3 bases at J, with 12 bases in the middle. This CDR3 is CASSFSPGFNQPQHF. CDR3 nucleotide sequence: TGTGCCAGCAGCTTCTCCCCAGGGTTCAATCAGCCCCAGCATTTT.

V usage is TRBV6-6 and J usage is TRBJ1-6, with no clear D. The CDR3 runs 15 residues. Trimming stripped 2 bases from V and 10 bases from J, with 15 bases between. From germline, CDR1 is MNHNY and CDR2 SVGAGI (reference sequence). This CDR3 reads CASSYLFRGISPLHF. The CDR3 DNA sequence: TGTGCCAGCAGTTACCTCTTTCGGGGTATCTCACCCCTCCACTTT.

The CDR3 region is CASSLSTDTQYF. The CDR3 DNA sequence: TGTGCCAGCTCACTCAGCACAGATACGCAGTATTTT. V and J are TRBV18 and TRBJ2-3, with unresolved D. The CDR3 consists of 12 residues. V was cut by 4 bases and J by 0 bases, with 2 bases left in between. Germline V gene sequence: CDR1 KGHSH, CDR2 LQKENI.

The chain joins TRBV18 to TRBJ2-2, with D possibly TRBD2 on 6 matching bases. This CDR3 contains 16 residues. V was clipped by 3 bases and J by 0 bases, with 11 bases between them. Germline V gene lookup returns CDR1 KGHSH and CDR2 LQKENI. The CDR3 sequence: CASSPQTSSNTGELFF. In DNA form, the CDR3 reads TGTGCCAGCTCACCGCAGACTAGTTCGAACACCGGGGAGCTGTTTTTT.

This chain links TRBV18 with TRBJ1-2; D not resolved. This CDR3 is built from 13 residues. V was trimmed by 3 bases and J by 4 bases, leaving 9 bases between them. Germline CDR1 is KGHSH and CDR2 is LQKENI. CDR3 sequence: CASSPDYIYGYTF. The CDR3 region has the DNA TGTGCCAGCTCACCGGACTACATCTATGGCTACACCTTC.

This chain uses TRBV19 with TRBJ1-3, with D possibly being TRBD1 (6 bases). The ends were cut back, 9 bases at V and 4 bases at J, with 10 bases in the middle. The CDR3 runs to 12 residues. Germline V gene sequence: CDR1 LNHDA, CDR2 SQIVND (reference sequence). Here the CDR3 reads CASHGGGNTIYF. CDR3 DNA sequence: TGTGCCAGCCACGGGGGCGGAAACACCATATATTTT. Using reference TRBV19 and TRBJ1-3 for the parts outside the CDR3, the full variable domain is DGGITQSPKYLFRKEGQNVTLSCEQNLNHDAMYWYRQDPGQGLRLIYYSQIVNDFQKGDIAEGYSVSREKKESFPLTVTSAQKNPTAFYLCASHGGGNTIYFGEGSWLTVV.

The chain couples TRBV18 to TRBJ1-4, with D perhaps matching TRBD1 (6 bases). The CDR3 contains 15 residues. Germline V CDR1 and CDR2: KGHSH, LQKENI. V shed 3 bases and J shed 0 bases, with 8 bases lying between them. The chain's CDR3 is CASSPGTPTNEKLFF. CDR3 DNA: TGTGCCAGCTCACCCGGGACACCAACTAATGAAAAACTGTTTTTT.

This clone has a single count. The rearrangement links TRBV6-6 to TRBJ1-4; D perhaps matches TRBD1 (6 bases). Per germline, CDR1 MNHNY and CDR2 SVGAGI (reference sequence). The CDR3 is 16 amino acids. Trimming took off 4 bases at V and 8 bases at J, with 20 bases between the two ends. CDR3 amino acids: CASSWERDTHKEKLFF. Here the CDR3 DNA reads TGTGCCAGCAGTTGGGAACGGGACACCCATAAGGAAAAACTGTTTTTT.

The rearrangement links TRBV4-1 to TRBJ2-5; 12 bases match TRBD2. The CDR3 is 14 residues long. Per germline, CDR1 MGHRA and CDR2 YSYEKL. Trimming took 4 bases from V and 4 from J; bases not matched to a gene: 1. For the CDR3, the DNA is TGCGCCAGCAGCCCGACTAGCGGGGGAGAGACCCAGTACTTC. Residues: CASSPTSGGETQYF.